These 28 T cell receptor beta chains originate from one sample sequenced in a study of response to subunit inactivated influenza vaccine. TCRdb used MiXCR to reprocess the RT-PCR reads, holding one entry per CDR3 protein. The sample lists about half a million distinct CDR3 sequences, roughly 27% occurring once. The material sequenced was CD4+ T cells sorted from PBMCs, taken less than 6 days after vaccination. All receptors derive from a man aged 45 to 65 who received an inactivated influenza vaccine.

V and J are TRBV7-2 and TRBJ1-5; D possibly corresponds to TRBD1 (6 bases). CDR3 length: 16 amino acids. Germline V gene lookup returns CDR1 SGHTA and CDR2 FQGNSA. Trimming took 5 bases from V and 9 from J, leaving 23 bases between them. The CDR3 protein is CASSHQGRGGTRPQHF. The CDR3 coding sequence is TGTGCCAGCAGCCACCAGGGCAGGGGTGGGACGAGGCCCCAGCATTTT.

The genes are TRBV7-9 and TRBJ1-1; D uncertain. The germline V gene encodes CDR1 SEHNR and CDR2 FQNEAQ (reference sequence). V lost 5 bases to trimming and J lost 2 bases, with 15 bases between them. The CDR3 loop spans 15 amino acids. The CDR3 bases are TGTGCCAGCAGCCCCCTTTTTACAATAAACACTGAAGCTTTCTTT. Protein sequence: CASSPLFTINTEAFF.

This clonotype was seen at least ten times. The chain couples TRBV12-3 or TRBV12-4 to TRBJ1-2, with 9 bases that match TRBD1. The CDR3 length is 15 residues. V lost 0 bases and J lost 6; bases outside the gene matches: 5. DNA of the CDR3: TGTGCCAGCAGTTTAGCCGGGACAGGGAGGGATGGCTACACCTTC. This sequence encodes CASSLAGTGRDGYTF.

The chain combines TRBV30 with TRBJ2-1; 9 nucleotides line up with TRBD2. The CDR3 extends over 17 amino acids. Germline V CDR1 and CDR2: GTSNPN, SVGIG (reference sequence). V trimming: 0 bases; J trimming: 3 bases; junction bases outside the gene matches: 9. The CDR3 DNA sequence: TGTGCCTGGAGTGTACTGTGGGTTAGCGGGGGCTACAATGAGCAGTTCTTC. It translates to CAWSVLWVSGGYNEQFF.

This clonotype was seen more than once but under ten times. The rearrangement uses TRBV12-3 or TRBV12-4 and TRBJ1-6, with D perhaps matching TRBD1 (5 bases). The CDR3 runs to 13 residues. Trimming shortened V by 6 bases and J by 6 bases, and 9 bases separated the two germline ends. For the CDR3, the DNA is TGTGCCAGCAGCCCAGGGTTTAATTCACCCCTCCACTTT. Its protein is CASSPGFNSPLHF.

The chain has TRBV11-2 and TRBJ2-7, with D unclear. CDR1 is SGHAT and CDR2 is FQNNGV in the germline V gene. V dropped 2 bases and J dropped 5 bases, with 10 bases sitting between them. The CDR3 has 13 amino acids. This CDR3 is CASSLQVEHEQYF. In DNA, the CDR3 is TGTGCCAGCAGCTTACAGGTCGAGCACGAGCAGTACTTC.

The chain uses TRBV29-1 and TRBJ2-5; D is perhaps TRBD1 or TRBD2 (5 bases each). With 7 bases removed from V and 2 bases from J, the gap between germline ends came to 17 bases. Germline CDR1 reads SQVTM; CDR2 reads ANQGSEA. The CDR3 totals 14 residues. CDR3 DNA sequence: TGCAGCGGGACACCGGGGCTGCTTCAAGAGACCCAGTACTTC. Amino acid sequence: CSGTPGLLQETQYF.

The rearrangement uses TRBV7-9 and TRBJ2-7; TRBD1 is a possible D gene (5 bases). This CDR3 spans 12 amino acids. From germline, CDR1 is SEHNR and CDR2 FQNEAQ (reference sequence). Trimming removed 5 bases from V and 4 bases from J, with 9 bases in between. CDR3: CASSRQPYEQYF. The CDR3 DNA sequence: TGTGCCAGCAGCCGACAGCCATACGAGCAGTACTTC. The whole variable domain, remainder taken from reference TRBV7-9 and TRBJ2-7, is DTGVSQNPRHKITKRGQNVTFRCDPISEHNRLYWYRQTLGQGPEFLTYFQNEAQLEKSRLLSDRFSAERPKGSFSTLEIQRTEQGDSAMYLCASSRQPYEQYFGPGTRLTVT.

This clonotype was recorded a few times. Here the CDR3 DNA reads TGTGCCAGCAGTCCGCAGGGGGCCCTTTCCAAAAACATTCAGTACTTC. This translates into CASSPQGALSKNIQYF. The V and J genes are TRBV12-3 or TRBV12-4 and TRBJ2-4; 8 bases line up with TRBD1. The CDR3 sequence is 16 residues long. The J segment lost 2 bases and the V segment lost 5 bases, leaving 8 bases of the junction unmatched.

This rearrangement joins TRBV12-3 or TRBV12-4 to TRBJ1-2; a possible D gene is TRBD1 (6 bases). The CDR3 is 13 amino acids. V was clipped by 8 bases and J by 8 bases, with 18 bases between them. CDR3 nucleotides: TGTGCCAGCCGATCGTCGGGGGCATTAGGCTACACCTTC. This sequence encodes CASRSSGALGYTF.

The chain employs TRBV7-2 and TRBJ2-1, with 10 bases aligning to TRBD2. From germline, CDR1 is SGHTA and CDR2 FQGNSA. V lost 5 bases and J lost 7; bases outside the gene matches: 8. This CDR3 spans 15 amino acids. In nucleotides, the CDR3 is TGTGCCAGCAGCCCGCAGCGGGAGGGAAGTAATGAGCAGTTCTTC. Amino acids: CASSPQREGSNEQFF.

This clonotype occurred a few times. This chain uses TRBV6-5 with TRBJ1-3; D is undetermined. This CDR3 has 15 amino acids. The germline V gene has CDR1 MNHEY and CDR2 SVGAGI. Trimming left V 1 base short and J 4 bases short, with 11 bases between. The CDR3 nucleotides read TGTGCCAGCAGTTACTTTGAGGGAGCAGGAAACACCATATATTTT. Its protein is CASSYFEGAGNTIYF.

The sample holds a few counts of this clonotype. The V call is TRBV20-1, the J call TRBJ2-5; TRBD2 aligns across 11 bases. CDR1 and CDR2 (germline): DFQATT, SNEGSKA (reference sequence). V lost 4 bases and J lost 1; bases outside the gene matches: 8. The CDR3 has 16 amino acids. The CDR3 coding sequence is TGCAGTGCTATCTCCCGACTAGCGGGGATCCAAGAGACCCAGTACTTC. It is translated as CSAISRLAGIQETQYF.

This clonotype was observed a few times. The chain employs TRBV20-1 and TRBJ2-1; tentative D call: TRBD2 (5 bases). This CDR3 is 14 amino acids long. Germline loops: CDR1 DFQATT, CDR2 SNEGSKA (reference sequence). V was shortened by 2 bases and J by 2 bases, with 10 bases between the two germline ends. The chain's CDR3 is CSARRGGPYNEQFF. As DNA, the CDR3 is TGCAGTGCTAGACGTGGAGGTCCCTACAATGAGCAGTTCTTC.

In its sample, this clonotype was seen a few times. This chain uses TRBV12-3 or TRBV12-4 with TRBJ2-5, with 8 bases fitting TRBD2. This CDR3 contains 14 residues. J lost 4 bases, V lost 5 bases, and 6 bases had no gene match. The CDR3 is CASSRTSQRETQYF. CDR3 bases: TGTGCCAGCAGTCGGACTAGCCAGAGAGAGACCCAGTACTTC.

This clonotype was detected a few times. The chain employs TRBV7-2 and TRBJ1-5, with 9 bases matching TRBD1. V gave up 5 bases and J gave up 4 bases; unmatched junction bases: 6. The CDR3 consists of 15 residues. Germline CDR1 SGHTA, CDR2 FQGNSA. The CDR3 coding sequence is TGTGCCAGCAGCCCGGGACAGGGTCCTAATCAGCCCCAGCATTTT. Its protein product is CASSPGQGPNQPQHF.

This chain joins TRBV11-2 and TRBJ1-1, with 8 bases identical to TRBD1. Germline CDR1 SGHAT, CDR2 FQNNGV. This CDR3 region has 16 residues. V shed 5 bases and J 3 bases; nucleotides not matched to a gene: 11. CDR3 amino acids: CASSAFADRVDTEAFF. The CDR3 nucleotides are TGTGCCAGCAGCGCTTTCGCGGACAGGGTGGACACTGAAGCTTTCTTT.

The chain links TRBV15 to TRBJ2-7; D is perhaps TRBD1 or TRBD2 (5 bases each). CDR3 size: 16 residues. V shed 0 bases and J shed 4 bases, with 16 bases lying between them. Germline-derived CDR1 and CDR2 are LNHNV and YYDKDF (reference sequence). Here the CDR3 reads CATSRDQWGREYEQYF. CDR3 sequence (DNA): TGTGCCACCAGCAGAGATCAGTGGGGCAGGGAGTACGAGCAGTACTTC.

This clonotype came up a few times. The chain employs TRBV20-1 and TRBJ1-2; possibly TRBD1 for D (5 bases). CDR3 length: 15 amino acids. Deletions cut 1 base from V and 1 base from J, with 13 bases between. CDR1 is DFQATT and CDR2 is SNEGSKA in the germline V gene (reference sequence). CDR3 DNA: TGCAGTGCTAGAGCGGGGACGGGATTTAACTATGGCTACACCTTC. The encoded protein is CSARAGTGFNYGYTF.

This chain links TRBV3-1 with TRBJ1-5; 8 bases match TRBD1. J lost 9 bases, V lost 4 bases, and 8 bases had no gene match. The CDR3 sequence is 14 residues long. Germline loops: CDR1 LGHDT, CDR2 YNNKEL (reference sequence). CDR3 DNA sequence: TGTGCCAGCAGCCCTGGACAGGGCTTTAGGCCCCAGCATTTT. As protein: CASSPGQGFRPQHF.

This chain uses TRBV29-1 with TRBJ2-3; D perhaps matches TRBD2 (6 bases). CDR1 SQVTM and CDR2 ANQGSEA come from the germline V gene. The CDR3 contains 15 residues. V was trimmed by 6 bases and J by 1 base, leaving 17 bases between them. In DNA, the CDR3 is TGCAGCGTAGCAATAGGGGCGGGGCGCACAGATACGCAGTATTTT. It specifies CSVAIGAGRTDTQYF.

The chain recombines TRBV27 with TRBJ2-1; no clear D gene. The CDR3 consists of 14 residues. V gave up 10 bases and J gave up 6 bases, with 19 bases separating them. Per the germline V gene, CDR1 is MNHEY and CDR2 is SMNVEV (reference sequence). The DNA of the CDR3 is TGTGCCACCCAACGTCCCGGCCCGCTCAATGAGCAGTTCTTC. Its translation is CATQRPGPLNEQFF.

This clonotype was counted between two and nine times. The gene calls are TRBV15 and TRBJ2-3; TRBD2 matches 12 bases. Germline assignment: CDR1 LNHNV and CDR2 YYDKDF (reference sequence). Trimming at V came to 0 bases and at J to 4 bases, leaving 14 bases not matched to a gene. The CDR3 has 20 amino acids. CDR3 in amino acids: CATSREAVWASGRASDTQYF. Written as DNA, the CDR3 is TGTGCCACCAGCAGAGAGGCGGTCTGGGCTAGCGGGAGGGCCTCAGATACGCAGTATTTT. The full variable domain, rest sourced from reference TRBV15 and TRBJ2-3, is DAMVIQNPRYQVTQFGKPVTLSCSQTLNHNVMYWYQQKSSQAPKLLFHYYDKDFNNEADTPDNFQSRRPNTSFCFLDIRSPGLGDTAMYLCATSREAVWASGRASDTQYFGPGTRLTVL.

The chain carries TRBV5-1 and TRBJ2-1; 9 bases map to TRBD1. Germline CDR1 and CDR2: SGHRS and YFSETQ. This CDR3 contains 16 residues. V trimming: 1 base; J trimming: 10 bases; junction bases outside the gene matches: 12. For the CDR3, the DNA is TGCGCCAGCAGCTTGACGGTGCGACAGGGGGAGGGCGAGCAGTTCTTC. Protein product: CASSLTVRQGEGEQFF.

CDR3 coding DNA: TGTGCCAGCAGGGGAATTATGAACACTGAAGCTTTCTTT. It codes for CASRGIMNTEAFF. The chain recombines TRBV27 with TRBJ1-1; D is ambiguous. V was cut by 6 bases and J by 0 bases, with 8 bases left in between. From germline, CDR1 is MNHEY and CDR2 SMNVEV (reference sequence). The CDR3 is 13 amino acids.

This chain links TRBV7-9 with TRBJ2-6; D call uncertain. The CDR3 has 13 residues. Trimming removed 11 bases from V and 6 bases from J, with 14 bases in between. Germline values: CDR1 SEHNR, CDR2 FQNEAQ (reference sequence). CDR3 region: CAPSPGLANVLTF. The CDR3 coding sequence is TGTGCCCCTTCTCCCGGCCTGGCCAACGTCCTGACTTTC.

The rearrangement links TRBV5-1 to TRBJ2-7; 7 nucleotides line up with TRBD1. With V trimmed by 5 bases and J by 4 bases, 12 bases remained unmatched. The CDR3 spans 15 residues. The germline gives CDR1 SGHRS, CDR2 YFSETQ. CDR3 nucleotide sequence: TGCGCCAGCAGACCGATCCCCGACAGGGAATACGAGCAGTACTTC. It codes for CASRPIPDREYEQYF.

V is TRBV5-5 and J is TRBJ2-5; D is possibly TRBD1 (5 bases). V lost 1 base and J lost 1, with 8 bases in between. The CDR3 sequence is 14 residues long. In germline, CDR1 is SGHKS, CDR2 YYEKEE (reference sequence). As DNA, the CDR3 is TGTGCCAGCAGCTTGAGGACATCCCAAGAGACCCAGTACTTC. It translates to CASSLRTSQETQYF.